The 4 T cell receptor beta chains below were found in one sample sequenced in a study of T cells in localized non-small cell lung cancer. Sequencing was performed with immunoSEQ multiplex PCR; in TCRdb, only in-frame clones are kept and a portion is missing. The sample yields fewer than 20,000 clones, about 91% seen once. This sample comprised peripheral blood, obtained before any cancer treatment. These receptors were collected from a female donor at least 60 years old with stage III squamous cell lung carcinoma.

This rearrangement joins TRBV11-3 to TRBJ2-1; D gene ambiguous. Germline CDR1 SGHNT, CDR2 YENEEA. This CDR3 spans 12 amino acids. V lost 4 bases to trimming and J lost 9 bases, with 10 bases between them. The CDR3 sequence is CASSSNVGEQFF. As DNA, the CDR3 is TGTGCCAGCAGCTCTAACGTCGGTGAGCAGTTCTTC.

This sequence joins TRBV6-5 and TRBJ2-5; D not certain. This CDR3 has 12 amino acids. The V end lost 6 bases, the J end lost 5 bases, and 10 bases lay between the germline ends. Per the germline V gene, CDR1 is MNHEY and CDR2 is SVGAGI. CDR3 nucleotides: TGTGCCAGCAGGGACCCATGGGAGACCCAGTACTTC. Translating gives CASRDPWETQYF.

This clone was counted a few times. The chain links TRBV19 to TRBJ2-2; D remains ambiguous. The CDR3 spans 14 residues. Trimming removed 5 bases at V and 6 bases at J, with 13 bases between. The germline CDR1 and CDR2 sequences are LNHDA and SQIVND (reference sequence). CDR3 sequence: CASSGRAASGELFF. DNA of the CDR3: TGTGCCAGTAGTGGTCGGGCAGCCTCCGGGGAGCTGTTTTTT.

CDR3 in amino acids: CASTSGQGWEQYF. The CDR3 DNA reads as TGCGCCAGCACCTCGGGACAGGGTTGGGAGCAGTACTTC. The gene calls are TRBV5-1 and TRBJ2-7; TRBD1 matches at 9 bases. Trimming removed 6 bases from V and 7 bases from J; junction bases left unmatched: 8. CDR3 length equals 13 residues. Germline V gene lookup returns CDR1 SGHRS and CDR2 YFSETQ.